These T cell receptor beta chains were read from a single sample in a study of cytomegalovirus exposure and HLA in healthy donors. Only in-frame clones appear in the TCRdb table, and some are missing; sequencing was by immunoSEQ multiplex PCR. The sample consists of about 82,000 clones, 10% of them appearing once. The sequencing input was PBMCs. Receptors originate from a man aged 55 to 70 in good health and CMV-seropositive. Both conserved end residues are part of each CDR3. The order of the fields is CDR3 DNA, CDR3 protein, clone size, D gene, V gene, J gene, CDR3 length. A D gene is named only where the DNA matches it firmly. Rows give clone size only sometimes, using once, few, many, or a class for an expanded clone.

TGTGCCAGCAGCTTAGGAGGGTTGAACACTGAAGCTTTCTTT	CASSLGGLNTEAFF	NA	NA	TRBV7-2	TRBJ1-1	14
TGTGCCAGCAACCCAGGGGAGGGCCAGCCCCAGCATTTT	CASNPGEGQPQHF	NA	NA	TRBV6-5	TRBJ1-5	13
TGTGCCTGGAGTCGAGGACTAGCGGGGCCAACAGGGACCCAGTACTTC	CAWSRGLAGPTGTQYF	few	TRBD2	TRBV30	TRBJ2-5	16
TGTGCCAGCAGCGTAGTGATTCCGGGACAGTCAGCCTATGGCTACACCTTC	CASSVVIPGQSAYGYTF	few	TRBD1	TRBV9	TRBJ1-2	17
TGTGCCAGCAGTGGGCAGATTCAGCCCCAGCATTTT	CASSGQIQPQHF	many	NA	TRBV2	TRBJ1-5	12
TGTGCCAGCAGCCAGGACTTGGTTGGGAATGAGCAGTTCTTC	CASSQDLVGNEQFF	NA	NA	TRBV4-2	TRBJ2-1	14
TGCGCCAGCAGCGGAGGACAGGGCAACTCACCCCTCCACTTT	CASSGGQGNSPLHF	few	TRBD1	TRBV5-1	TRBJ1-6	14
TGTGGGACAGGGATAGAAACCGGGGAGCTGTTTTTT	CGTGIETGELFF	NA	TRBD1	TRBV28	TRBJ2-2	12
TGTGCCAGCAGCTTGGGCGTTATCACAGATACGCAGTATTTT	CASSLGVITDTQYF	many	NA	TRBV5-4	TRBJ2-3	14
TGTGCCAGCAGTGCCGGACACCTCTCGACCGAGCAGTACTTC	CASSAGHLSTEQYF	few	NA	TRBV25-1	TRBJ2-7	14
TGTGCCAGCAGCTTAGGGGGGTTCGGGGGGAATGAGCAGTTCTTC	CASSLGGFGGNEQFF	NA	TRBD2	TRBV7-8	TRBJ2-1	15
TGTGCCAGCACAGCGGACTACACAGATACGCAGTATTTT	CASTADYTDTQYF	few	NA	TRBV2	TRBJ2-3	13
TGTGCCAGCAGCTCCAGCCTGGCGGGAGGTAACTACAATGAGCAGTTCTTC	CASSSSLAGGNYNEQFF	NA	TRBD2	TRBV7-9	TRBJ2-1	17
TGTGCCAGCAGTGAACAGGGTGGAAATCAGCCCCAGCATTTT	CASSEQGGNQPQHF	few	NA	TRBV6-1	TRBJ1-5	14
TGTGCCAGCAGTTCGGAAACTAGTCTTGAAAAACTGTTTTTT	CASSSETSLEKLFF	NA	NA	TRBV5-4	TRBJ1-4	14
TGTGCCAGCAGCCCAGCCCCAGGGGGCAGAAACTATGGCTACACCTTC	CASSPAPGGRNYGYTF	few	TRBD1	TRBV13	TRBJ1-2	16
TGTGCCAGCAGTCCCTTCAAGACAGATGTCTATGGCTACACCTTC	CASSPFKTDVYGYTF	few	NA	TRBV28	TRBJ1-2	15
TGTGCCAGTAGTATAGAGGGGGGGCAGGACACTGAAGCTTTCTTT	CASSIEGGQDTEAFF	NA	NA	TRBV19	TRBJ1-1	15
TGTGCCAGCAGAGTACAGGGCGTGAGCACAGATACGCAGTATTTT	CASRVQGVSTDTQYF	few	NA	TRBV27	TRBJ2-3	15
TGTGCCAGCTCCCTACAGGGGTCTGGGGCCAACGTCCTGACTTTC	CASSLQGSGANVLTF	NA	TRBD1	TRBV18	TRBJ2-6	15
TGTGCCAGCTGTCGGATTGGAGGGACCTACGAGCAGTACTTC	CASCRIGGTYEQYF	NA	NA	TRBV28	TRBJ2-7	14